These 27 T cell receptor beta chains were all obtained from the same sample, sequenced in a study of chemoradiotherapy in HPV16-positive cancers. The data were produced by immunoSEQ multiplex PCR, yet TCRdb's version contains in-frame clones alone and is incomplete. The repertoire holds roughly 16,000 clones, about four fifths seen once, with roughly 9.7% in the top ten. Collection of the sample occurred from a patient who underwent chemoradiotherapy. The receptors shown here come from a human donor with HPV-associated anogenital cancer.

This chain connects TRBV11-2 to TRBJ2-7, with 7 bases that match TRBD1. The CDR3 consists of 15 residues. Looked up from germline, CDR1 is SGHAT and CDR2 is FQNNGV. Trimming took 5 bases from V and 4 from J; bases not matched to a gene: 11. The CDR3 reads CASSRIDRVGYEQYF. CDR3 nucleotide sequence: TGTGCCAGCAGCCGCATCGACAGGGTCGGGTACGAGCAGTACTTC.

J is TRBJ1-1 and V is TRBV6-4; TRBD1 matches 7 bases. Germline assignment: CDR1 MRHNA and CDR2 SNTAGT. The length of the CDR3 is 15 residues. Unmatched junction bases numbered 11, after V lost 7 bases and J lost 3 bases. The CDR3 reads CASILDRAYHTEAFF. In DNA form, the CDR3 reads TGTGCCAGCATTCTCGACAGGGCTTATCACACTGAAGCTTTCTTT.

The gene calls are TRBV13 and TRBJ2-1; TRBD2 might be the D (7 bases). V was shortened by 1 base and J by 8 bases, with 12 bases between the two germline ends. This CDR3 is 14 amino acids long. Germline V lookup: CDR1 PRHDT, CDR2 FYEKMQ (reference sequence). The chain's CDR3 is CASSLEGGADEQFF. DNA for the CDR3: TGTGCCAGCAGCTTAGAAGGGGGGGCGGATGAGCAGTTCTTC.

The rearrangement joins TRBV19 to TRBJ2-2; 7 bases are shared with TRBD2. V lost 9 bases, J lost 6 bases, and 10 bases stayed unmatched. This CDR3 region has 14 residues. Germline values: CDR1 LNHDA, CDR2 SQIVND (reference sequence). CDR3 loop: CASSFGTMAGELFF. In DNA form, the CDR3 reads TGTGCCAGCTCGTTCGGGACTATGGCCGGGGAGCTGTTTTTT.

The chain couples TRBV18 to TRBJ1-2; 8 bases are a match to TRBD1. Trimming took 6 bases from V and 5 from J; bases not matched to a gene: 14. This CDR3 contains 16 residues. CDR1 and CDR2 (germline): KGHSH, LQKENI. The CDR3 is CASSRARDRSNYGYTF. The CDR3 region has the DNA TGTGCCAGCTCCCGGGCGAGGGACAGGAGTAATTATGGCTACACCTTC.

V gene TRBV2 combines with J gene TRBJ2-7, with D hard to call. The CDR3 is made up of 11 amino acids. V shed 8 bases and J shed 2 bases, with 7 bases lying between them. In germline, CDR1 is SNHLY, CDR2 FYNNEI. The CDR3 region has the DNA TGTGCCAGCCGCTACGCCTACGAGCAGTACTTC. Translated: CASRYAYEQYF. The variable domain in full, with the rest retrieved from reference TRBV2 and TRBJ2-7, is EPEVTQTPSHQVTQMGQEVILRCVPISNHLYFYWYRQILGQKVEFLVSFYNNEISEKSEIFDDQFSVERPDGSNFTLKIRSTKLEDSAMYFCASRYAYEQYFGPGTRLTVT.

This chain uses TRBV28 with TRBJ2-5; 15 bases are shared with TRBD2. CDR3 size: 21 residues. After removal of 6 bases from V and 3 bases from J, the junction contained 20 bases not matched to a gene. Germline V CDR1 and CDR2: MDHEN, SYDVKM. The CDR3 here is CASRLTPGLAGGRLRKETQYF. In DNA form, the CDR3 reads TGTGCCAGCAGGCTCACGCCGGGACTAGCGGGGGGACGACTTCGGAAAGAGACCCAGTACTTC.

There are a few counts of this clone. This chain joins TRBV4-1 and TRBJ2-7; D is ambiguous. The CDR3 extends over 15 amino acids. CDR1 is MGHRA, CDR2 YSYEKL, per germline. Trimming left V 0 bases short and J 3 bases short, with 12 bases between. CDR3 sequence reads: CASSQDRGTVYEQYF. The CDR3 nucleotides are TGCGCCAGCAGCCAAGATCGAGGAACAGTCTACGAGCAGTACTTC.

This rearrangement joins TRBV7-3 to TRBJ2-1, with no clear D. V shed 1 base and J shed 0 bases, with 16 bases lying between them. The CDR3 has 18 amino acids. Per germline, CDR1 SGHTA and CDR2 FQGTGA. The CDR3 spells CASSLMGLVAASYNEQFF. In DNA form, the CDR3 reads TGTGCCAGCAGCTTAATGGGTCTAGTAGCCGCCTCCTACAATGAGCAGTTCTTC.

V usage is TRBV27 and J usage is TRBJ2-2; D not resolved. Deletions cut 2 bases from V and 6 bases from J, with 10 bases between. This CDR3 has 14 amino acids. Germline CDR1 reads MNHEY; CDR2 reads SMNVEV (reference sequence). CDR3 bases: TGTGCCAGCAGTTTAGCGGCTAGGGCCGGGGAGCTGTTTTTT. Translated, it gives CASSLAARAGELFF.

The V call is TRBV7-9, the J call TRBJ2-1; 8 positions match TRBD2. The CDR3 has 15 amino acids. The ends lost 3 bases at V and 8 bases at J; junction bases unmatched: 9. CDR1 is SEHNR and CDR2 is FQNEAQ in the germline V gene (reference sequence). The CDR3 region has the DNA TGTGCCAGCAGCTTTCTGACGGGGGGGTCCCATGAGCAGTTCTTC. Residues: CASSFLTGGSHEQFF.

This chain uses TRBV5-1 with TRBJ2-3; D is possibly TRBD1 (5 bases). There are 14 residues in the CDR3. V lost 2 bases and J lost 2, with 9 bases in between. CDR1 and CDR2 from the germline V gene are SGHRS and YFSETQ. The CDR3 bases are TGCGCCAGCAGCTTTGACAGTCACACAGATACGCAGTATTTT. Its protein is CASSFDSHTDTQYF.

This chain links TRBV4-2 with TRBJ2-3, with TRBD2 identical over 10 bases. Germline-derived CDR1 and CDR2 are LGHNA and YNFKEQ. CDR3 length equals 18 residues. The V and J ends lost 0 bases and 2 bases, in that order; junction bases with no gene match: 8. The CDR3 coding sequence is TGTGCCAGCAGCCAAGAACGGTTACTAGCGGGGTACACAGATACGCAGTATTTT. Its translation is CASSQERLLAGYTDTQYF.

The V call is TRBV14, the J call TRBJ2-2; 7 nucleotides match TRBD2. V dropped 6 bases and J dropped 1; count of bases not matched to a gene: 2. CDR1 and CDR2 from the germline V gene are SGHDN and FVKESK. This CDR3 contains 14 residues. As DNA, the CDR3 is TGTGCCAGCAGGTTAGCGGGGAACACCGGGGAGCTGTTTTTT. This sequence encodes CASRLAGNTGELFF.

The V call is TRBV30, the J call TRBJ1-1; a possible D gene is TRBD1 (6 bases). The germline V gene encodes CDR1 GTSNPN and CDR2 SVGIG (reference sequence). The CDR3 runs 14 residues. V shed 0 bases and J shed 4 bases, with 12 bases lying between them. The CDR3 region is CAWSVWQGSTEAFF. CDR3 DNA sequence: TGTGCCTGGAGTGTATGGCAGGGGAGCACTGAAGCTTTCTTT.

The chain is built from TRBV9 and TRBJ1-1; tentatively, D is TRBD1 (5 bases). V was cut by 3 bases and J by 1 base, with 13 bases left in between. Germline lookup yields CDR1 SGDLS and CDR2 YYNGEE. The CDR3 totals 15 residues. CDR3 DNA: TGTGCCAGCAGCGGTGGGGGGTCCGGGAACACTGAAGCTTTCTTT. It codes for CASSGGGSGNTEAFF.

V usage is TRBV27 and J usage is TRBJ1-2; no clear D. V lost 4 bases to trimming and J lost 4 bases, with 7 bases between them. Germline loops: CDR1 MNHEY, CDR2 SMNVEV (reference sequence). This CDR3 has 12 residues. CDR3 region: CASSSTGYGYTF. The CDR3 DNA follows: TGTGCCAGCAGTTCAACTGGCTATGGCTACACCTTC.

The chain employs TRBV11-2 and TRBJ1-2; D possibly corresponds to TRBD1 (5 bases). This CDR3 region has 15 residues. The germline gives CDR1 SGHAT, CDR2 FQNNGV. V lost 1 base to trimming and J lost 6 bases, with 15 bases between them. DNA for the CDR3: TGTGCCAGCAGCTTAGTATCGGCAGGGTTTCATGGCTACACCTTC. Protein: CASSLVSAGFHGYTF.

This chain uses TRBV16 with TRBJ1-1, with TRBD1 as a possible D gene (6 bases). Germline V gene lookup returns CDR1 KGHSY and CDR2 FQNENV. This CDR3 comprises 13 residues. The V end was cut by 1 base, the J end by 7 bases, with 10 bases between. CDR3 nucleotides: TGTGCCAGCAGCCAATGGGACACGGTTGAAGCTTTCTTT. This translates into CASSQWDTVEAFF.

The rearrangement uses TRBV5-6 and TRBJ2-3; D not resolved. CDR1 and CDR2 from the germline V gene are SGHDT and YYEEEE. Trimming took 1 base from V and 4 from J, leaving 16 bases between them. The CDR3 has 16 residues. The CDR3 protein is CASSLYKGSRSDTQYF. In DNA, the CDR3 is TGTGCCAGCAGCTTGTATAAGGGAAGTCGCTCAGATACGCAGTATTTT.

The gene calls are TRBV5-1 and TRBJ2-1; tentatively, D is TRBD1 or TRBD2 (5 bases each). Per the germline V gene, CDR1 is SGHRS and CDR2 is YFSETQ. The CDR3 length is 16 residues. Trimming shortened V by 1 base and J by 0 bases, and 11 bases separated the two germline ends. The CDR3 loop reads CASSLLGDSSYNEQFF. The DNA of the CDR3 is TGCGCCAGCAGCTTGTTGGGAGACAGCTCCTACAATGAGCAGTTCTTC.

The rearrangement uses TRBV5-4 and TRBJ1-1; D is unresolved. Trimming stripped 0 bases from V and 1 base from J, with 4 bases between. The germline CDR1 and CDR2 sequences are SGHNT and YYREEE (reference sequence). CDR3 length equals 13 residues. In DNA, the CDR3 is TGTGCCAGCAGCTTGGACTCGAACACTGAAGCTTTCTTT. It yields the protein CASSLDSNTEAFF.

V usage is TRBV19 and J usage is TRBJ2-3; D is possibly TRBD2 (6 bases). Trimming pared 1 base from V and 10 bases from J, leaving 12 bases between. The CDR3 runs to 13 residues. In germline, CDR1 is LNHDA, CDR2 SQIVND (reference sequence). The CDR3 loop reads CASSIGGRMAQYF. CDR3 sequence (DNA): TGTGCCAGTAGTATAGGAGGGAGGATGGCGCAGTATTTT.

The V gene is TRBV4-1, the J gene TRBJ1-2; possible D gene TRBD1, 5 bases. Trimming left V 4 bases short and J 8 bases short, with 14 bases between. The CDR3 consists of 13 residues. CDR1 and CDR2 from the germline V gene are MGHRA and YSYEKL. The CDR3 DNA reads TGCGCCAGCAGCCGCTACTTAGACAGAGGCTACACCTTC. Translated, it gives CASSRYLDRGYTF.

J is TRBJ1-2 and V is TRBV5-6; 7 bases align to TRBD1. CDR1 SGHDT and CDR2 YYEEEE come from the germline V gene. J was trimmed by 4 bases and V by 2 bases; bases with no gene match: 8. This CDR3 is built from 15 residues. The CDR3 reads CASSFRRGWGYGYTF. For the CDR3, the DNA is TGTGCCAGCAGCTTCCGCAGGGGGTGGGGCTATGGCTACACCTTC. Together with reference TRBV5-6 and TRBJ1-2, the CDR3 gives the full variable domain: DAGVTQSPTHLIKTRGQQVTLRCSPKSGHDTVSWYQQALGQGPQFIFQYYEEEERQRGNFPDRFSGHQFPNYSSELNVNALLLGDSALYLCASSFRRGWGYGYTFGSGTRLTVV.

V is TRBV6-1 and J is TRBJ1-3; no definite D call. Germline loops: CDR1 MNHNS, CDR2 SASEGT. This CDR3 is built from 15 residues. V was shortened by 1 base and J by 1 base, with 8 bases between the two germline ends. This chain's CDR3 is CASSEVDLSGNTIYF. The CDR3 DNA is TGTGCCAGCAGTGAAGTGGACTTATCTGGAAACACCATATATTTT.

The chain recombines TRBV6-5 with TRBJ2-3; D may correspond to TRBD1 or TRBD2 (6 bases each). This CDR3 has 15 amino acids. V lost 7 bases and J lost 4, with 18 bases in between. The germline gives CDR1 MNHEY, CDR2 SVGAGI. The chain's CDR3 is CASNLGGGTPDTQYF. CDR3 bases: TGTGCCAGCAATTTGGGGGGCGGAACACCAGATACGCAGTATTTT.